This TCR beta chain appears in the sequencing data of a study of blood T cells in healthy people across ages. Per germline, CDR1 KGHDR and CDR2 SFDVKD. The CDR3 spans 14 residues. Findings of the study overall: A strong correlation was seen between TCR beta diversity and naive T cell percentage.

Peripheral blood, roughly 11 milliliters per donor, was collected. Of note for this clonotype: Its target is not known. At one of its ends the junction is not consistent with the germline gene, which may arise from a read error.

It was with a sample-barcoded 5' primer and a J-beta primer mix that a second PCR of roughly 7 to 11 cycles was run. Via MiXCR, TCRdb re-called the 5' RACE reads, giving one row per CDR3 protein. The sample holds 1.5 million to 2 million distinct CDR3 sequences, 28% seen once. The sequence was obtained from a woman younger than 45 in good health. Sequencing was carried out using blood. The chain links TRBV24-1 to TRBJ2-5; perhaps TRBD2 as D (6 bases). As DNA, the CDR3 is TGTACCACCAGTGATTCGGGAGCCCAAGAGACCCAGTACTTC. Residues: CTTSDSGAQETQYF.